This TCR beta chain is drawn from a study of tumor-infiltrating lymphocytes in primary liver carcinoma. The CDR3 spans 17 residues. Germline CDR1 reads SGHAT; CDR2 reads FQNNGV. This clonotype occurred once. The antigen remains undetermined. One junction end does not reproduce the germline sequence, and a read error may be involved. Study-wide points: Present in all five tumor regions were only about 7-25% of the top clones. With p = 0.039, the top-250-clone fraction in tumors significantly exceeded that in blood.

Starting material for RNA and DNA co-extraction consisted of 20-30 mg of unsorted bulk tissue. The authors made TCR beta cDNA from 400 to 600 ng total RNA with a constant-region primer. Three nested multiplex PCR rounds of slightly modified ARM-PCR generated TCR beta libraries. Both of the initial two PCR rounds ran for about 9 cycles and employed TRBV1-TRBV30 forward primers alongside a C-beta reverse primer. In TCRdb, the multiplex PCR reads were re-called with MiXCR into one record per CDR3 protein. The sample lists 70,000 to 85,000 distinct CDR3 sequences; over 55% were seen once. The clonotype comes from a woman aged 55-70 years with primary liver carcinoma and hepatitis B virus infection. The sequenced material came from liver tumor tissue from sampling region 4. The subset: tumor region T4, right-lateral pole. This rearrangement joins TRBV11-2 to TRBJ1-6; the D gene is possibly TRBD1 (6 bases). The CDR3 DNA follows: TGTGTCAGCAGCTTAGGCAGGGAAACAGGGTGCAATTCACCCCTACACTTT. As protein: CVSSLGRETGCNSPLHF.